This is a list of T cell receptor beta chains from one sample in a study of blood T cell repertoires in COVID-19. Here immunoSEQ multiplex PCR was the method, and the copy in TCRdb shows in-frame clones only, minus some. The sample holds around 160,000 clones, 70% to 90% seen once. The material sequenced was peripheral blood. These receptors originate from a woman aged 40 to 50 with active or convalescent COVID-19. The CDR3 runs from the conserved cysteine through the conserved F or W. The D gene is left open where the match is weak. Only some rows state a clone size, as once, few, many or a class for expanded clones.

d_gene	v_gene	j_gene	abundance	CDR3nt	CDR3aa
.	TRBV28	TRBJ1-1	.	TGTGCCAGCATTCCGCGAGGCACTGAAGCTTTCTTT	CASIPRGTEAFF
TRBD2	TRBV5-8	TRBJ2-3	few	TGTGCCAGCGCAGGAGGGGTAGCGGGACTCACAGATACGCAGTATTTT	CASAGGVAGLTDTQYF
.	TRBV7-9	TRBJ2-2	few	TGTGCCAGCAGCTTAGGGCAGATGAACACCGGGGAGCTGTTTTTT	CASSLGQMNTGELFF
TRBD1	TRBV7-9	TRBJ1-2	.	TGTGCCAGCAGTTCCGACAGGGGCTATCGCGGCTACACCTTC	CASSSDRGYRGYTF
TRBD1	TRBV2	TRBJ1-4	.	TGTGCCATCAACAGGGGGCAGGATGAAAAACTGTTTTTT	CAINRGQDEKLFF
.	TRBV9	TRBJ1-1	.	TGTGCCAGCAGCGTAGGGGGCAGCCTGGGCACTGAAGCTTTCTTT	CASSVGGSLGTEAFF
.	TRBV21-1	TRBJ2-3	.	TGTGCCAGCAGCAAAGGAGTCGGACAATCGCACACAGATACGCAGTATTTT	CASSKGVGQSHTDTQYF
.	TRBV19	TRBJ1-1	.	TGTGCCAGCTCGCCGGCGGGTGGGACTGAAGCTTTCTTT	CASSPAGGTEAFF
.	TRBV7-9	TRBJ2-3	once	TGTGCCAGCAGCCGCCGGCTAGGGGCGCCCCTTAGCACAGATACGCAGTATTTT	CASSRRLGAPLSTDTQYF
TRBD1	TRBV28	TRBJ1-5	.	TGTGCCAGCAGTTTATTCAGGGCAGGGGGAAGTCAGCCCCAGCATTTT	CASSLFRAGGSQPQHF